A selection of T cell receptor beta chains follows, all from one sample in a study of shared clonotypes between healthy human individuals. Only in-frame clones appear in the TCRdb table, and some are missing; sequencing was by immunoSEQ multiplex PCR. Of roughly 660,000 clones in the sample, about 92% were seen once. The sample comprised memory CD8+ T cells from PBMCs. These TCRs come from a man in his late teens or twenties in good health. Some clones in this sample may be carry-over from other donors' samples. CDR3s include the opening cysteine and the closing phenylalanine or tryptophan. The D gene is left open where the match is weak. Where a row states a size, it is once, few, many or the class of an expanded clone; other rows omit it.

v_gene: TRBV27
d_gene: NA
j_gene: TRBJ1-1
abundance: NA
CDR3aa: CASSQGRERKLAFF
CDR3nt: TGTGCCAGCAGTCAAGGCAGGGAACGGAAGCTCGCTTTCTTT

v_gene: TRBV7-9
d_gene: NA
j_gene: TRBJ1-6
abundance: NA
CDR3aa: CASSLESPSSYNSPLHF
CDR3nt: TGTGCCAGCAGCTTAGAATCCCCAAGCTCCTATAATTCACCCCTCCACTTT

v_gene: TRBV15
d_gene: NA
j_gene: TRBJ2-3
abundance: NA
CDR3aa: CATSRGLRGSTDTQYF
CDR3nt: TGTGCCACCAGCAGAGGTCTCAGGGGCAGCACAGATACGCAGTATTTT

v_gene: TRBV7-9
d_gene: NA
j_gene: TRBJ2-3
abundance: NA
CDR3aa: CATSKLVDTQYF
CDR3nt: TGTGCCACCTCAAAGCTTGTAGATACGCAGTATTTT

v_gene: TRBV27
d_gene: NA
j_gene: TRBJ1-3
abundance: NA
CDR3aa: CASSLSGDRSSGNTIYF
CDR3nt: TGTGCCAGCAGTTTATCGGGAGACAGGTCCTCTGGAAACACCATATATTTT

v_gene: TRBV9
d_gene: NA
j_gene: TRBJ2-7
abundance: NA
CDR3aa: CASSVGQTPYEQYF
CDR3nt: TGTGCCAGCAGCGTCGGACAGACGCCCTACGAGCAGTACTTC

v_gene: TRBV10-3
d_gene: TRBD1
j_gene: TRBJ1-1
abundance: NA
CDR3aa: CAISQGVGTEAFF
CDR3nt: TGTGCCATCAGTCAGGGGGTGGGTACTGAAGCTTTCTTT

v_gene: TRBV27
d_gene: TRBD2
j_gene: TRBJ2-1
abundance: NA
CDR3aa: CASSPGTSGRGYNEQFF
CDR3nt: TGTGCCAGCAGTCCCGGGACTAGCGGGAGGGGGTACAATGAGCAGTTCTTC

v_gene: TRBV6-4
d_gene: NA
j_gene: TRBJ1-5
abundance: NA
CDR3aa: CASSDPVPRGNQPQHF
CDR3nt: TGTGCCAGCAGTGATCCCGTCCCGAGGGGCAATCAGCCCCAGCATTTT

v_gene: TRBV5-1
d_gene: NA
j_gene: TRBJ2-1
abundance: NA
CDR3aa: CASSLRIGFNEQFF
CDR3nt: TGCGCCAGCAGCTTGCGGATCGGTTTCAATGAGCAGTTCTTC

v_gene: TRBV18
d_gene: NA
j_gene: TRBJ1-4
abundance: NA
CDR3aa: CASSRARGLGEKLFF
CDR3nt: TGTGCCAGCTCAAGAGCGCGGGGGCTCGGTGAAAAACTGTTTTTT

v_gene: TRBV7-2
d_gene: NA
j_gene: TRBJ2-3
abundance: NA
CDR3aa: CASSLLLNTQYF
CDR3nt: TGTGCCAGCAGCTTATTACTAAATACGCAGTATTTT

v_gene: TRBV7-2
d_gene: NA
j_gene: TRBJ2-5
abundance: NA
CDR3aa: CASSPRTEETQYF
CDR3nt: TGTGCCAGCAGCCCTCGGACAGAGGAGACCCAGTACTTC

v_gene: TRBV5-6
d_gene: NA
j_gene: TRBJ2-3
abundance: NA
CDR3aa: CASSYGDGGRNTQYF
CDR3nt: TGTGCCAGCAGCTACGGGGACGGAGGAAGAAATACGCAGTATTTT

v_gene: TRBV28
d_gene: NA
j_gene: TRBJ1-5
abundance: NA
CDR3aa: CASTVPDSNQPQHF
CDR3nt: TGTGCCAGCACTGTACCTGATAGCAATCAGCCCCAGCATTTT

v_gene: TRBV4-2
d_gene: TRBD2
j_gene: TRBJ2-7
abundance: NA
CDR3aa: CASSLAGGSEQYF
CDR3nt: TGTGCCAGCAGCCTAGCGGGAGGCTCGGAGCAGTACTTC

v_gene: TRBV30
d_gene: TRBD1
j_gene: TRBJ2-7
abundance: NA
CDR3aa: CAWSADYIRDRATTYEQYF
CDR3nt: TGTGCCTGGAGTGCCGACTACATAAGGGACAGGGCGACCACCTACGAGCAGTACTTC

v_gene: TRBV6-1
d_gene: TRBD2
j_gene: TRBJ2-7
abundance: NA
CDR3aa: CASRPIGRGGSVQYF
CDR3nt: TGTGCCAGCAGACCAATAGGACGGGGAGGGTCGGTGCAGTACTTC

v_gene: TRBV10-3
d_gene: TRBD2
j_gene: TRBJ2-7
abundance: NA
CDR3aa: CATIAGGALDEQYF
CDR3nt: TGTGCCACCATAGCGGGAGGGGCCTTGGACGAGCAGTACTTC

v_gene: TRBV27
d_gene: TRBD1
j_gene: TRBJ1-2
abundance: many
CDR3aa: CASSPLGQVYGYTF
CDR3nt: TGTGCCAGCAGTCCGCTAGGACAGGTCTATGGCTACACCTTC

v_gene: TRBV5-4
d_gene: NA
j_gene: TRBJ2-7
abundance: once
CDR3aa: CASSFTSPGAYEQYF
CDR3nt: TGTGCCAGCAGCTTTACGTCGCCAGGAGCATACGAGCAGTACTTC

v_gene: TRBV29-1
d_gene: NA
j_gene: TRBJ1-2
abundance: NA
CDR3aa: CSALLGAYGYTF
CDR3nt: TGCAGCGCCTTACTAGGGGCCTATGGCTACACCTTC

v_gene: TRBV10-3
d_gene: NA
j_gene: TRBJ2-3
abundance: NA
CDR3aa: CAISESSSSIKDTQYF
CDR3nt: TGTGCCATCAGTGAGTCCTCTAGCAGTATAAAGGATACGCAGTATTTT

v_gene: TRBV28
d_gene: TRBD2
j_gene: TRBJ2-7
abundance: NA
CDR3aa: CASTLAGLGYEQYF
CDR3nt: TGTGCCAGCACCCTAGCGGGTCTAGGGTACGAGCAGTACTTC

v_gene: TRBV6-4
d_gene: NA
j_gene: TRBJ2-1
abundance: NA
CDR3aa: CASSRREFNEQFF
CDR3nt: TGTGCCAGCAGCCGCCGGGAGTTCAATGAGCAGTTCTTC

v_gene: TRBV2
d_gene: NA
j_gene: TRBJ2-7
abundance: once
CDR3aa: CATQEVLTYEQYF
CDR3nt: TGTGCCACCCAGGAAGTCCTCACTTACGAGCAGTACTTC

v_gene: TRBV6-1
d_gene: NA
j_gene: TRBJ1-2
abundance: NA
CDR3aa: CASSSGREEAGYTF
CDR3nt: TGTGCCAGCAGTAGCGGGCGCGAGGAGGCGGGCTACACCTTC

v_gene: TRBV28
d_gene: NA
j_gene: TRBJ2-3
abundance: NA
CDR3aa: CASSLFSSTDTQYF
CDR3nt: TGTGCCAGCAGTTTATTTTCCTCCACAGATACGCAGTATTTT

v_gene: TRBV27
d_gene: NA
j_gene: TRBJ2-7
abundance: NA
CDR3aa: CASSLSVETYEQYF
CDR3nt: TGTGCCAGCAGTTTATCGGTCGAAACCTACGAGCAGTACTTC

v_gene: TRBV28
d_gene: NA
j_gene: TRBJ2-7
abundance: NA
CDR3aa: CASSPNGSDYEQYF
CDR3nt: TGTGCCAGCAGCCCCAACGGGTCCGACTACGAGCAGTACTTC

v_gene: TRBV5-6
d_gene: NA
j_gene: TRBJ2-3
abundance: NA
CDR3aa: CASSRSTDTQYF
CDR3nt: TGTGCCAGCAGCCGGAGCACAGATACGCAGTATTTT

v_gene: TRBV29-1
d_gene: TRBD2
j_gene: TRBJ2-1
abundance: NA
CDR3aa: CSVEGLASYNEQFF
CDR3nt: TGCAGCGTTGAGGGACTAGCGAGTTACAATGAGCAGTTCTTC

v_gene: TRBV7-9
d_gene: TRBD1
j_gene: TRBJ2-1
abundance: NA
CDR3aa: CASSLVWGQSSYNEQFF
CDR3nt: TGTGCCAGCAGCCTGGTCTGGGGACAGAGCTCCTACAATGAGCAGTTCTTC

v_gene: TRBV27
d_gene: NA
j_gene: TRBJ2-3
abundance: NA
CDR3aa: CASSPVTGRTDTQYF
CDR3nt: TGTGCCAGCAGTCCAGTGACAGGGAGGACAGATACGCAGTATTTT

v_gene: TRBV6-5
d_gene: TRBD1
j_gene: TRBJ1-1
abundance: NA
CDR3aa: CASTPTPTGDTEAFF
CDR3nt: TGTGCCAGCACCCCAACCCCAACAGGGGACACTGAAGCTTTCTTT

v_gene: TRBV28
d_gene: NA
j_gene: TRBJ2-7
abundance: NA
CDR3aa: CASKTSVSYEQYF
CDR3nt: TGTGCCAGCAAAACTTCCGTATCCTACGAGCAGTACTTC

v_gene: TRBV30
d_gene: NA
j_gene: TRBJ1-2
abundance: NA
CDR3aa: CAWSVGLKSGYTF
CDR3nt: TGTGCCTGGAGTGTAGGGTTGAAGTCTGGCTACACCTTC

v_gene: TRBV11-2
d_gene: TRBD1
j_gene: TRBJ1-1
abundance: NA
CDR3aa: CASSLFPAQGVITEAFF
CDR3nt: TGTGCCAGCAGCTTATTCCCCGCTCAGGGGGTGATCACTGAAGCTTTCTTT

v_gene: TRBV19
d_gene: NA
j_gene: TRBJ1-1
abundance: NA
CDR3aa: CAIRGGGGNTEAFF
CDR3nt: TGTGCCATTAGGGGCGGCGGCGGGAACACTGAAGCTTTCTTT

v_gene: TRBV7-9
d_gene: NA
j_gene: TRBJ2-7
abundance: NA
CDR3aa: CASSSPDSAYEQYF
CDR3nt: TGTGCCAGCAGCTCGCCCGACAGCGCCTACGAGCAGTACTTC

v_gene: TRBV2
d_gene: NA
j_gene: TRBJ1-5
abundance: NA
CDR3aa: CASGGRDQPQHF
CDR3nt: TGTGCCAGCGGGGGCAGAGATCAGCCCCAGCATTTT

v_gene: TRBV7-9
d_gene: NA
j_gene: TRBJ1-1
abundance: NA
CDR3aa: CASSSGVGAFF
CDR3nt: TGTGCCAGCAGCTCCGGAGTTGGAGCTTTCTTT

v_gene: TRBV4-1
d_gene: TRBD2
j_gene: TRBJ2-7
abundance: NA
CDR3aa: CASSQERRAGGAYEQYF
CDR3nt: TGCGCCAGCAGCCAAGAACGGAGAGCGGGAGGCGCCTACGAGCAGTACTTC

v_gene: TRBV19
d_gene: NA
j_gene: TRBJ2-4
abundance: NA
CDR3aa: CASSSRTMRDIQYF
CDR3nt: TGTGCCAGTAGTTCCCGGACAATGCGAGACATTCAGTACTTC

v_gene: TRBV7-2
d_gene: TRBD1
j_gene: TRBJ2-5
abundance: NA
CDR3aa: CASSSQGAGETQYF
CDR3nt: TGTGCCAGCAGCTCACAGGGGGCAGGGGAGACCCAGTACTTC

v_gene: TRBV6-6
d_gene: TRBD2
j_gene: TRBJ2-3
abundance: NA
CDR3aa: CASTTGLATDTQYF
CDR3nt: TGTGCCAGCACCACGGGACTAGCCACAGATACGCAGTATTTT

v_gene: TRBV7-6
d_gene: NA
j_gene: TRBJ2-7
abundance: NA
CDR3aa: CASSLNTDSPYEQYF
CDR3nt: TGTGCCAGCAGCTTAAATACTGATTCCCCCTACGAGCAGTACTTC

v_gene: TRBV4-2
d_gene: TRBD2
j_gene: TRBJ2-7
abundance: NA
CDR3aa: CASSPPGGRADEQYF
CDR3nt: TGTGCCAGCAGCCCCCCTGGCGGGAGGGCGGACGAGCAGTACTTC

v_gene: TRBV6-5
d_gene: NA
j_gene: TRBJ2-6
abundance: NA
CDR3aa: CASTRESPGANVLTF
CDR3nt: TGTGCCAGCACCAGGGAAAGCCCTGGGGCCAACGTCCTGACTTTC

v_gene: TRBV6-5
d_gene: NA
j_gene: TRBJ1-1
abundance: NA
CDR3aa: CASRVLVGAFF
CDR3nt: TGTGCCAGCAGGGTCCTTGTGGGAGCTTTCTTT

v_gene: TRBV27
d_gene: NA
j_gene: TRBJ2-1
abundance: NA
CDR3aa: CASGHAISQYNEQFF
CDR3nt: TGTGCCAGCGGACATGCCATATCGCAGTACAATGAGCAGTTCTTC

v_gene: TRBV9
d_gene: NA
j_gene: TRBJ2-2
abundance: NA
CDR3aa: CASSVGTGELFF
CDR3nt: TGTGCCAGCAGCGTTGGAACCGGGGAGCTGTTTTTT

v_gene: TRBV29-1
d_gene: NA
j_gene: TRBJ2-2
abundance: NA
CDR3aa: CSVDKGSDGELFF
CDR3nt: TGCAGCGTTGATAAGGGAAGCGACGGGGAGCTGTTTTTT

v_gene: TRBV5-1
d_gene: NA
j_gene: TRBJ2-5
abundance: NA
CDR3aa: CASSPRIGQVETQYF
CDR3nt: TGCGCCAGCAGCCCCAGGATAGGGCAGGTAGAGACCCAGTACTTC